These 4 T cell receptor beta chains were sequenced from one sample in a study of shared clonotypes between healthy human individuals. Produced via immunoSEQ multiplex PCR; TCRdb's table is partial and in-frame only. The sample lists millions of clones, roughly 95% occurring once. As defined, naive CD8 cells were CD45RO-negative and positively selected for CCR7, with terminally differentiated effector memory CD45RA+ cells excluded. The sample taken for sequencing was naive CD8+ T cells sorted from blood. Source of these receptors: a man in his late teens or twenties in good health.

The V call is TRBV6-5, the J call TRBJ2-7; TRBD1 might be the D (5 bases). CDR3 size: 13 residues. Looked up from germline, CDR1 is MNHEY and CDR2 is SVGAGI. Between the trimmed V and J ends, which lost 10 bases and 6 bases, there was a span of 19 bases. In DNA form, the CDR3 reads TGTGCCACCCGCCGTCCAGGGTTAGGCGAGCAGTACTTC. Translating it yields CATRRPGLGEQYF.

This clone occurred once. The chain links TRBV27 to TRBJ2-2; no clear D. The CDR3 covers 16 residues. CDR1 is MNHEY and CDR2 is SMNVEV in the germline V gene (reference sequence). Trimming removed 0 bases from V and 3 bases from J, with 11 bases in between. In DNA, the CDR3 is TGTGCCAGCAGTTTATCGCCCTCGCAGTACACCGGGGAGCTGTTTTTT. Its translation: CASSLSPSQYTGELFF.

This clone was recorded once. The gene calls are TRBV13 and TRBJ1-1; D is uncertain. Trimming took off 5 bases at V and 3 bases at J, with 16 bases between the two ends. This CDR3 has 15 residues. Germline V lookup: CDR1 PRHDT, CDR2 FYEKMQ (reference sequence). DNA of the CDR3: TGTGCCAGCAGCCTGAAACGGGCAGTTCACACTGAAGCTTTCTTT. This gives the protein CASSLKRAVHTEAFF. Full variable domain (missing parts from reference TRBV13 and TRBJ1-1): AAGVIQSPRHLIKEKRETATLKCYPIPRHDTVYWYQQGPGQDPQFLISFYEKMQSDKGSIPDRFSAQQFSDYHSELNMSSLELGDSALYFCASSLKRAVHTEAFFGQGTRLTVV.

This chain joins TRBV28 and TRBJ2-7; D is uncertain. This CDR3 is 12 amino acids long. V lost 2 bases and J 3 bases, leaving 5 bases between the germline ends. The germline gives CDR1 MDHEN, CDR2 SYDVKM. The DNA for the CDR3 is TGTGCCAGCAGTTTACAGAGCTACGAGCAGTACTTC. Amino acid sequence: CASSLQSYEQYF.